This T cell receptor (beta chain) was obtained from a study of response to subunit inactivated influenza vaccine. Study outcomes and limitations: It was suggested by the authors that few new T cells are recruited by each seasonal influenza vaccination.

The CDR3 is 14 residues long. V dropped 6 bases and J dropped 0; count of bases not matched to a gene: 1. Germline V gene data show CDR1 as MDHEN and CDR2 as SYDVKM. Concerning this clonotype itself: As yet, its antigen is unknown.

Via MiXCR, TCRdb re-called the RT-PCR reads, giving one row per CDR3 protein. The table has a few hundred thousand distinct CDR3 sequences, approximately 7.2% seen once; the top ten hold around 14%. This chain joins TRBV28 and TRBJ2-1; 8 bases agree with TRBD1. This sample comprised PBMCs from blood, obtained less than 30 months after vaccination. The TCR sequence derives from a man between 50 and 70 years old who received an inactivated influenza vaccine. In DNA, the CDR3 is TGTGCCAGCAGGACAGGGGCCTCCTACAATGAGCAGTTCTTC. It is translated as CASRTGASYNEQFF.